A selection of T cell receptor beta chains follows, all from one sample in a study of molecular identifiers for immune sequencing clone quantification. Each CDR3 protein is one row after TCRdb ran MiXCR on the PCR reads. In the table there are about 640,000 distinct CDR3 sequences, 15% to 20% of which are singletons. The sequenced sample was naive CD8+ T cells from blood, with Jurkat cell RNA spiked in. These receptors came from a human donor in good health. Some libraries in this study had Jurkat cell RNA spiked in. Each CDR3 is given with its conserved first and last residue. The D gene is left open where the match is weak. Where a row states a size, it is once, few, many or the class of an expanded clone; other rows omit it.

CASKPGARGEKLFF	TGTGCCAGCAAACCCGGGGCGCGGGGTGAAAAACTGTTTTTT	.	14	many	TRBV27	TRBJ1-4
CASSTGGDEQFF	TGTGCCAGCAGCACAGGGGGAGACGAGCAGTTCTTC	TRBD1	12	many	TRBV4-2	TRBJ2-1
CASSLSGSGGYTDTQYF	TGTGCCAGCAGTTTATCGGGGAGCGGGGGATACACAGATACGCAGTATTTT	TRBD2	17	many	TRBV27	TRBJ2-3
CASSPTSSYNEQFF	TGTGCCAGCAGCCCCACCAGCTCCTACAATGAGCAGTTCTTC	.	14	many	TRBV7-2	TRBJ2-1
CASTSGWGVGADTQYF	TGTGCCAGCACCTCCGGGTGGGGGGTAGGCGCAGATACGCAGTATTTT	.	16	.	TRBV7-9	TRBJ2-3
CASSQPKGHDTQYF	TGTGCCAGCAGCCAACCGAAAGGGCACGATACGCAGTATTTT	.	14	many	TRBV3-1	TRBJ2-3
CASSPSGRPTDTQYF	TGTGCCAGCAGTCCTAGCGGGAGACCCACAGATACGCAGTATTTT	TRBD2	15	few	TRBV6-5	TRBJ2-3
CASSLVTTSSAGELFF	TGTGCCAGCAGCTTAGTCACGACTAGCTCAGCCGGGGAGCTGTTTTTT	TRBD2	16	many	TRBV7-9	TRBJ2-2
CASSLARGLRTYEQYF	TGTGCCAGCAGCTTAGCGCGAGGGTTACGAACCTACGAGCAGTACTTC	.	16	many	TRBV7-9	TRBJ2-7
CSVEGPEQGYEQYF	TGCAGCGTTGAAGGGCCCGAGCAGGGTTACGAGCAGTACTTC	.	14	many	TRBV29-1	TRBJ2-7
CASSSGTGFTYEQYF	TGCGCCAGCAGTTCCGGGACAGGCTTCACCTACGAGCAGTACTTC	TRBD1	15	many	TRBV4-1	TRBJ2-7
CASSLMGTLENTEAFF	TGTGCCAGCAGTTTAATGGGGACACTAGAGAACACTGAAGCTTTCTTT	.	16	many	TRBV12-3/TRBV12-4	TRBJ1-1
CATSRSNRGPIGSYNEQFF	TGTGCCACCAGCAGGTCGAACCGGGGCCCGATAGGTTCCTACAATGAGCAGTTCTTC	.	19	many	TRBV15	TRBJ2-1
CASSEMGQEYSNQPQHF	TGTGCCAGCAGTGAAATGGGACAGGAATATAGCAATCAGCCCCAGCATTTT	TRBD1	17	.	TRBV2	TRBJ1-5
CASSQGGSRGGYTF	TGCGCCAGCAGCCAAGGGGGGTCAAGAGGCGGCTACACCTTC	.	14	.	TRBV4-3	TRBJ1-2
CSTWQAGDTDTQYF	TGCAGTACCTGGCAGGCGGGGGATACAGATACGCAGTATTTT	TRBD2	14	many	TRBV20-1	TRBJ2-3
CASSLGDRGAAGETQYF	TGCGCCAGCAGCTTAGGGGATCGCGGGGCGGCGGGGGAGACCCAGTACTTC	.	17	.	TRBV5-1	TRBJ2-5
CASTLFGGTNTGELFF	TGTGCCAGCACCTTGTTTGGCGGGACGAACACCGGGGAGCTGTTTTTT	.	16	few	TRBV11-2	TRBJ2-2
CASSLSGGELFF	TGTGCCAGCAGTTTATCTGGTGGGGAGCTGTTTTTT	.	12	many	TRBV12-3/TRBV12-4	TRBJ2-2
CSAIPGLGDTQYF	TGCAGTGCTATCCCGGGACTAGGAGATACGCAGTATTTT	TRBD2	13	many	TRBV20-1	TRBJ2-3
CAGSGGTGSRPYEQYF	TGTGCCGGCAGCGGGGGGACAGGGAGTCGCCCCTACGAGCAGTACTTC	.	16	.	TRBV9	TRBJ2-7
CSARDLTANPNTQYF	TGCAGTGCTAGAGATCTGACGGCCAACCCTAATACGCAGTATTTT	.	15	many	TRBV20-1	TRBJ2-3
CATGQGSIWGYTF	TGTGCCACCGGACAGGGAAGCATATGGGGCTACACCTTC	TRBD1	13	.	TRBV19	TRBJ1-2
CATSRDAGVTEAFF	TGTGCCACCAGCAGAGATGCAGGGGTAACTGAAGCTTTCTTT	.	14	.	TRBV15	TRBJ1-1
CASSFDGNTEAFF	TGCGCCAGCAGCTTTGACGGGAACACTGAAGCTTTCTTT	.	13	.	TRBV5-1	TRBJ1-1
CASSQSQPDTQYF	TGTGCCAGCAGCCAATCACAGCCAGATACGCAGTATTTT	.	13	.	TRBV16	TRBJ2-3
CASSTPRSDGRSTGELFF	TGTGCCAGCAGTACCCCTCGGAGCGACGGTCGGTCCACCGGGGAGCTGTTTTTT	.	18	.	TRBV27	TRBJ2-2
CASSLVTGWSTEAFF	TGTGCCAGCAGCTTAGTGACGGGATGGAGCACTGAAGCTTTCTTT	.	15	many	TRBV7-9	TRBJ1-1
CASSLVVQGQEQYF	TGTGCCAGCAGCTTAGTCGTGCAGGGCCAGGAACAGTACTTC	.	14	many	TRBV7-9	TRBJ2-4
CSARDTADNYEQYF	TGCAGTGCTAGAGATACGGCCGACAACTACGAGCAGTACTTC	.	14	once	TRBV20-1	TRBJ2-7
CASIDGGDQETQYF	TGTGCCAGCATTGACGGGGGTGACCAAGAGACCCAGTACTTC	.	14	many	TRBV2	TRBJ2-5